Presented here are 16 T cell receptor beta chains from one specimen sequenced in a study of graft-versus-host responses after intestinal transplantation. Clones were sequenced by immunoSEQ multiplex PCR, and TCRdb holds only the in-frame ones, with some missing. Found here are about 19,000 clones, 75% to 95% of them singletons; the top ten hold 1.9%. The specimen comprised PBMCs, sampled 357 days after transplant. Every receptor here comes from a human patient who received an intestinal transplant, so some T cells may come from the graft donor.

This sequence joins TRBV28 and TRBJ2-1; D is unclear. The germline V and J ends were trimmed by 8 bases and 8 bases, with 13 bases remaining between them. The germline V gene has CDR1 MDHEN and CDR2 SYDVKM. The CDR3 is 12 amino acids. The CDR3 DNA follows: TGTGCCAGCGGTAGCCATATCGATGAGCAGTTCTTC. Translated, it gives CASGSHIDEQFF.

The V and J genes are TRBV4-1 and TRBJ1-4; D uncertain. Trimming shortened V by 4 bases and J by 0 bases, and 15 bases separated the two germline ends. The CDR3 has 17 amino acids. The germline gives CDR1 MGHRA, CDR2 YSYEKL. The CDR3 protein is CASSPLSWETTNEKLFF. The CDR3 DNA reads as TGCGCCAGCAGCCCCCTCAGCTGGGAGACAACTAATGAAAAACTGTTTTTT.

About this clone itself: The sample carries other DNA sequences with the same CDR3. The chain's CDR3 is CASSEVVGIVAGELFF. In DNA, the CDR3 is TGTGCCAGCAGTGAGGTCGTGGGAATAGTCGCCGGGGAGCTGTTTTTT. The chain employs TRBV6-1 and TRBJ2-2; D uncertain. Looked up from germline, CDR1 is MNHNS and CDR2 is SASEGT. The V and J ends lost 3 bases and 6 bases respectively, with 17 bases between them. This CDR3 is 16 amino acids long.

Here the CDR3 DNA reads TGTGCCAGCAGCGTGACTAGCGGGAGTAACACCGGGGAGCTGTTTTTT. This encodes CASSVTSGSNTGELFF. The gene calls are TRBV9 and TRBJ2-2, with 12 nucleotides matching TRBD2. Germline V lookup: CDR1 SGDLS, CDR2 YYNGEE. CDR3 length: 16 residues. The V segment lost 2 bases and the J segment 2 bases; nucleotides outside the gene matches: 1.

The J gene is TRBJ2-2, the V gene TRBV19; 12 bases fit TRBD1. Germline V CDR1 and CDR2: LNHDA, SQIVND (reference sequence). This CDR3 contains 16 residues. V dropped 3 bases and J dropped 6; count of bases not matched to a gene: 5. The CDR3 DNA reads as TGTGCCAGTAGTATCTCCGGGACAGGGGGCGCCGGGGAGCTGTTTTTT. As protein: CASSISGTGGAGELFF.

The chain links TRBV14 to TRBJ2-1; 15 bases are a match to TRBD2. V lost 4 bases, J lost 10 bases, and 5 bases stayed unmatched. This CDR3 has 15 residues. Looked up from germline, CDR1 is SGHDN and CDR2 is FVKESK. CDR3 sequence reads: CASSPGLAGGSEQFF. In DNA, the CDR3 is TGTGCCAGCAGCCCGGGACTAGCGGGGGGAAGCGAGCAGTTCTTC.

The chain employs TRBV6-6 and TRBJ2-2; TRBD1 might be the D (5 bases). The V gene's germline CDR1 is MNHNY and CDR2 SVGAGI (reference sequence). V shed 8 bases and J shed 1 base, with 17 bases lying between them. The CDR3 length is 16 residues. For the CDR3, the DNA is TGTGCCAGCTCCAGCGCCCGAGGACAGAACACCGGGGAGCTGTTTTTT. It specifies CASSSARGQNTGELFF.

The chain recombines TRBV4-1 with TRBJ2-5; 7 bases fit TRBD2. Per germline, CDR1 MGHRA and CDR2 YSYEKL. The CDR3 runs 17 residues. Unmatched junction bases numbered 11, after V lost 2 bases and J lost 2 bases. CDR3: CASSQIGAGAGQETQYF. In DNA, the CDR3 is TGCGCCAGCAGCCAAATCGGGGCGGGAGCGGGGCAAGAGACCCAGTACTTC.

The chain joins TRBV28 to TRBJ1-1; tentative D call: TRBD1 (5 bases). The germline V gene encodes CDR1 MDHEN and CDR2 SYDVKM. This CDR3 is 12 amino acids long. V shed 5 bases and J shed 4 bases, with 8 bases lying between them. CDR3 sequence (DNA): TGTGCCAGCAGTCAGGGAGCCACTGAAGCTTTCTTT. Translated: CASSQGATEAFF.

The chain has TRBV28 and TRBJ2-1; TRBD2 agrees at 12 bases. This CDR3 is built from 14 residues. Germline CDR1 reads MDHEN; CDR2 reads SYDVKM. V shed 10 bases, J shed 6 bases, and the junction held 7 bases outside the gene matches. The CDR3 nucleotides read TGTGCCACTCTGACTAGCGGGAGACCCAATGAGCAGTTCTTC. Protein sequence: CATLTSGRPNEQFF.

The rearrangement uses TRBV21-1 and TRBJ2-1. TRBV21-1 is designated a pseudogene. This CDR3 has 12 residues. CDR3 DNA: TGTGCCAGCAGCAAGGGGTGGAATGAGCAGTTCTTC. This encodes CASSKGWNEQFF.

This chain joins TRBV6-5 and TRBJ1-3; no reliable D call. V was shortened by 0 bases and J by 0 bases, with 9 bases between the two germline ends. CDR1 and CDR2 (germline): MNHEY, SVGAGI. The CDR3 consists of 16 residues. CDR3 amino acids: CASSYSGGASGNTIYF. The CDR3 nucleotides read TGTGCCAGCAGTTACTCAGGCGGAGCCTCTGGAAACACCATATATTTT.

The chain recombines TRBV6-1 with TRBJ1-5; tentative D call: TRBD1 (6 bases). V was shortened by 2 bases and J by 6 bases, with 14 bases between the two germline ends. Germline V gene data show CDR1 as MNHNS and CDR2 as SASEGT. The CDR3 length is 15 residues. The CDR3 is CASSERAGVGQPQHF. The CDR3, as DNA: TGTGCCAGCAGTGAAAGGGCAGGGGTGGGTCAGCCCCAGCATTTT.

The V call is TRBV19, the J call TRBJ2-2; a weak D match, TRBD1 (6 bases). The germline CDR1 and CDR2 sequences are LNHDA and SQIVND (reference sequence). V was trimmed by 6 bases and J by 2 bases, leaving 19 bases between them. The CDR3 contains 17 residues. As DNA, the CDR3 is TGTGCCAGTAGCGACAAGATTAGGACAGCCAACACCGGGGAGCTGTTTTTT. Protein: CASSDKIRTANTGELFF.

CDR3 loop: CASSATITRGPDTQYF. CDR3 in DNA: TGTGCCAGCAGCGCAACTATAACTAGGGGTCCAGATACGCAGTATTTT. The chain uses TRBV9 and TRBJ2-3; D is tentatively TRBD1 or TRBD2 (5 bases each). Germline V lookup: CDR1 SGDLS, CDR2 YYNGEE. The V and J ends lost 3 bases and 4 bases respectively, with 18 bases between them. The CDR3 spans 16 residues. The full variable domain, completed using reference TRBV9 and TRBJ2-3, is DSGVTQTPKHLITATGQRVTLRCSPRSGDLSVYWYQQSLDQGLQFLIQYYNGEERAKGNILERFSAQQFPDLHSELNLSSLELGDSALYFCASSATITRGPDTQYFGPGTRLTVL.

The V and J genes are TRBV23-1 and TRBJ2-5, with D possibly matching TRBD1 (5 bases). TRBV23-1 is flagged as an ORF with uncertain function. This CDR3 spans 14 amino acids. V was trimmed by 4 bases and J by 2 bases, leaving 11 bases between them. For the CDR3, the DNA is TGCGCCAGCAGTCCCCGACAGACACAAGAGACCCAGTACTTC. As protein: CASSPRQTQETQYF.